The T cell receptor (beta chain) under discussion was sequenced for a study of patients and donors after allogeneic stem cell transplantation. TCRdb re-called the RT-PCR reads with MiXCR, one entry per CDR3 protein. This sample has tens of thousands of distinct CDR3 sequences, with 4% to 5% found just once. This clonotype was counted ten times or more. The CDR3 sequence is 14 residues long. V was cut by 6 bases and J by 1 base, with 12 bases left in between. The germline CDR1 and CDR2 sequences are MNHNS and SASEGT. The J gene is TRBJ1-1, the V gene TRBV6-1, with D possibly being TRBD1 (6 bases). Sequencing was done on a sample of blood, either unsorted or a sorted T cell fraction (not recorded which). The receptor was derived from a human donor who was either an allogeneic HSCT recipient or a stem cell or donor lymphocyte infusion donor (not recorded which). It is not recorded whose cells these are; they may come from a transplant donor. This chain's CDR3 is CASSRRTENTEAFF. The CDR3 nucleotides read TGTGCCAGCAGCCGACGGACAGAGAACACTGAAGCTTTCTTT.